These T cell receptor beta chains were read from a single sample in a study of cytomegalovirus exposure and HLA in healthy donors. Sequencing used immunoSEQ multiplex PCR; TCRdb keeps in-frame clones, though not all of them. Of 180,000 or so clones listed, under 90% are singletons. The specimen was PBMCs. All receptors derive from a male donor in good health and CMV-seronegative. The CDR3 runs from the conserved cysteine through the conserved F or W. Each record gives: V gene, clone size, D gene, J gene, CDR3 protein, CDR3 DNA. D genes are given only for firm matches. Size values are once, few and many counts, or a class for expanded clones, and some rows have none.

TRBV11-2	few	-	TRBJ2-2	CASSTRGTYTGELFF	TGTGCCAGCAGCACACGCGGGACTTACACCGGGGAGCTGTTTTTT
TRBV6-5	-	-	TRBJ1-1	CASSYGGQFEVAFF	TGTGCCAGCAGTTACGGTGGACAGTTCGAGGTGGCTTTCTTT
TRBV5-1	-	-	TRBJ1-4	CASSYRGGATNEKLFF	TGCGCCAGCAGCTACCGGGGGGGAGCAACTAATGAAAAACTGTTTTTT
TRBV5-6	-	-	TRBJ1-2	CASSRRIGVVGYTF	TGTGCCAGCAGCCGCAGGATAGGGGTCGTAGGCTACACCTTC
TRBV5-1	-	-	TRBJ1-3	CASSPDSGNTIYF	TGCGCCAGCAGCCCCGACTCCGGAAACACCATATATTTT
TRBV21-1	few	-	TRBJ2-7	CASSKVGLSF	TGTGCCAGCAGCAAAGTCGGACTGTCGTTC
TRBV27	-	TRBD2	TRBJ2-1	CASSLPALAGGPNEQFF	TGTGCCAGCAGTTTACCTGCTCTAGCGGGAGGGCCCAATGAGCAGTTCTTC
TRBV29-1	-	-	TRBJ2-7	CSVVLAYEQYF	TGCAGCGTTGTCTTGGCATACGAGCAGTACTTC
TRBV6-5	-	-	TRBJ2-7	CASSLDSTFYEQYF	TGTGCCAGCAGTCTCGACAGTACGTTCTACGAGCAGTACTTC
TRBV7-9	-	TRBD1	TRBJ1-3	CSSSSGQGISGNTIYF	TGTTCCAGCAGCTCGGGACAGGGAATCTCTGGAAACACCATATATTTT
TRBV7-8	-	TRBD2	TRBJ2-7	CASSLEAGRAYEQYF	TGTGCCAGCAGCTTAGAGGCAGGGAGGGCCTACGAGCAGTACTTC
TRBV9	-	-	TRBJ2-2	CASSVALAEGELFF	TGTGCCAGCAGCGTAGCTTTAGCTGAGGGGGAGCTGTTTTTT
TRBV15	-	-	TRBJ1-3	CATSGFGGYSGNTIYF	TGTGCCACCAGCGGGTTCGGCGGGTACTCTGGAAACACCATATATTTT
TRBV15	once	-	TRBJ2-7	CATSRDRGVGEQYF	TGTGCCACCAGCAGAGATCGCGGGGTAGGCGAGCAGTACTTC
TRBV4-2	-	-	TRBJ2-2	CASSQAKREGAGELFF	TGTGCCAGCAGCCAAGCTAAGAGGGAGGGGGCCGGGGAGCTGTTTTTT